Presented here are 18 T cell receptor beta chains from one specimen sequenced in a study of cytomegalovirus exposure and HLA in healthy donors (dated by TCRdb to about 2017). The library came from the immunoSEQ multiplex PCR assay. TCRdb retrieved this table from immuneACCESS and kept in-frame rearrangements only. Not all clones are present; in checked studies, unresolved V genes account for under half, and no reason is known for the remainder. The sample table lists approximately 100,000 clones, 88% of them with a count of one. The ten largest make up about 1.8% of the sample. The sample comprised PBMCs. Every receptor here comes from a woman younger than 35 in good health and CMV-seropositive.

The rearrangement links TRBV6-6 to TRBJ2-1; 7 positions agree with TRBD2. From germline, CDR1 is MNHNY and CDR2 SVGAGI (reference sequence). This CDR3 region has 13 residues. V shed 8 bases and J 4 bases; nucleotides not matched to a gene: 5. As DNA, the CDR3 is TGTGCCAGCCTGATGGGGGGGTACAATGAGCAGTTCTTC. Translation: CASLMGGYNEQFF.

The chain links TRBV5-1 to TRBJ2-7, with D possibly matching TRBD1 (5 bases). Germline CDR1 is SGHRS and CDR2 is YFSETQ. Between the trimmed V and J ends, which lost 4 bases and 6 bases, there was a span of 20 bases. This CDR3 spans 15 amino acids. As DNA, the CDR3 is TGCGCCAGCAGCCCGGACAACGCTCCTGATTCCGAGCAGTACGTC. This gives the protein CASSPDNAPDSEQYV.

The chain links TRBV4-1 to TRBJ2-1; D gene unclear. V gave up 3 bases and J gave up 0 bases, with 12 bases separating them. The CDR3 runs 16 residues. CDR1 MGHRA and CDR2 YSYEKL come from the germline V gene. The CDR3 sequence is CASSHLDILSYNEQFF. The CDR3 DNA follows: TGCGCCAGCAGCCACCTCGACATTCTCTCCTACAATGAGCAGTTCTTC.

V usage is TRBV5-1 and J usage is TRBJ2-5; TRBD1 might be the D (6 bases). The CDR3 is 13 amino acids. Trimming cost V 3 bases and J 4 bases, with 10 bases left between them. Germline V CDR1 and CDR2: SGHRS, YFSETQ. The CDR3 nucleotides are TGCGCCAGCAGCTCACAGGGTGGAGAGACCCAGTACTTC. Amino acids: CASSSQGGETQYF.

The rearrangement uses TRBV5-1 and TRBJ1-2; D is perhaps TRBD1 (5 bases). Trimming removed 2 bases at V and 5 bases at J, with 19 bases between. The CDR3 spans 16 residues. Germline V lookup: CDR1 SGHRS, CDR2 YFSETQ. For the CDR3, the DNA is TGCGCCAGCAGCTTCCCCATATCAGGGAGGGATTATGGCTACACCTTC. Translating it yields CASSFPISGRDYGYTF. The full variable domain, with the rest looked up from reference TRBV5-1 and TRBJ1-2, is KAGVTQTPRYLIKTRGQQVTLSCSPISGHRSVSWYQQTPGQGLQFLFEYFSETQRNKGNFPGRFSGRQFSNSRSEMNVSTLELGDSALYLCASSFPISGRDYGYTFGSGTRLTVV.

The J gene is TRBJ1-1, the V gene TRBV6-5; 10 bases fit TRBD1. V lost 11 bases and J lost 3; bases outside the gene matches: 9. The CDR3 sequence is 14 residues long. Germline CDR1 is MNHEY and CDR2 is SVGAGI. The CDR3 is CAATRDRGDTEAFF. The CDR3 coding sequence is TGTGCCGCAACCCGGGACAGGGGAGACACTGAAGCTTTCTTT.

The DNA for the CDR3 is TGTGCCAGCAGCCTTAGTGGCAGGGGGCGCAAAGGCTACACCTTC. The encoded protein is CASSLSGRGRKGYTF. The chain couples TRBV7-2 to TRBJ1-2, with 8 positions matching TRBD1. V lost 5 bases and J lost 8; bases outside the gene matches: 13. Looked up from germline, CDR1 is SGHTA and CDR2 is FQGNSA. This CDR3 comprises 15 residues.

This clone was counted a few times. The V call is TRBV2, the J call TRBJ1-3; 7 bases fit TRBD1. The length of the CDR3 is 13 residues. Unmatched junction bases numbered 3, after V lost 8 bases and J lost 2 bases. The germline gives CDR1 SNHLY, CDR2 FYNNEI. CDR3 sequence: CASGTAPGNTIYF. CDR3 DNA sequence: TGTGCCAGCGGGACAGCTCCTGGAAACACCATATATTTT. Together with reference TRBV2 and TRBJ1-3, the CDR3 gives the full variable domain: EPEVTQTPSHQVTQMGQEVILRCVPISNHLYFYWYRQILGQKVEFLVSFYNNEISEKSEIFDDQFSVERPDGSNFTLKIRSTKLEDSAMYFCASGTAPGNTIYFGEGSWLTVV.

The CDR3 nucleotides read TGTGCCAGCAGTGAGACAGGGGGCTATAATTCACCCCTCCACTTT. Residues: CASSETGGYNSPLHF. The gene calls are TRBV6-1 and TRBJ1-6; 9 bases map to TRBD1. Germline V CDR1 and CDR2: MNHNS, SASEGT. The CDR3 totals 15 residues. V dropped 3 bases and J dropped 3; count of bases not matched to a gene: 0.

The rearrangement uses TRBV11-2 and TRBJ2-1; possible D gene TRBD1, 6 bases. Germline CDR1 and CDR2: SGHAT and FQNNGV. The CDR3 extends over 16 amino acids. V was pared by 3 bases and J by 7 bases, with 19 bases between. CDR3 coding DNA: TGTGCCAGCAGCTTGCAGGGGTCGGGTCCTGGAAATGAGCAGTTCTTC. Residues: CASSLQGSGPGNEQFF.

The chain is built from TRBV6-1 and TRBJ1-2; D possibly corresponds to TRBD1 (5 bases). Germline CDR1 and CDR2: MNHNS and SASEGT. With 8 bases removed from V and 7 bases from J, the gap between germline ends came to 14 bases. The length of the CDR3 is 12 residues. The CDR3 bases are TGTGCCAGCCGGCTAGGGGCTGTTGGCTACACCTTC. It encodes CASRLGAVGYTF.

The chain links TRBV10-1 to TRBJ2-3; perhaps TRBD2 as D (5 bases). The CDR3 length is 14 residues. The germline V gene has CDR1 WNHNN and CDR2 SYGVQD (reference sequence). Trimming cost V 0 bases and J 5 bases, with 9 bases left between them. CDR3 DNA: TGCGCCAGCAGTGAGTCGACCCGGGGAGATACGCAGTATTTT. Translation: CASSESTRGDTQYF.

This clone was observed a single time. The chain has TRBV10-3 and TRBJ2-2; 11 bases map to TRBD2. Trimming took 10 bases from V and 4 from J; bases not matched to a gene: 5. This CDR3 is 14 amino acids long. The germline CDR1 and CDR2 sequences are ENHRY and SYGVKD. CDR3 sequence (DNA): TGTGCCACCGGGACTAGCGGACTCACCGGGGAGCTGTTTTTT. Its protein product is CATGTSGLTGELFF.

This chain links TRBV18 with TRBJ1-6, with a weak D call TRBD1 (5 bases). CDR1 and CDR2 (germline): KGHSH, LQKENI. This CDR3 is 17 amino acids long. The V end lost 3 bases, the J end lost 1 base, and 13 bases lay between the germline ends. CDR3 sequence: CASSPQFGGSYNSPLHF. Written as DNA, the CDR3 is TGTGCCAGCTCACCCCAATTCGGGGGTTCCTATAATTCACCCCTCCACTTT.

V gene TRBV27 combines with J gene TRBJ2-5, with D tentatively TRBD1 (6 bases). Trimming left V 4 bases short and J 3 bases short, with 9 bases between. This CDR3 spans 13 amino acids. Germline CDR1 and CDR2: MNHEY and SMNVEV (reference sequence). This CDR3 reads CASSSTGKETQYF. In DNA, the CDR3 is TGTGCCAGCAGTTCAACAGGGAAAGAGACCCAGTACTTC.

The table lists this clone with a count of one. The J gene is TRBJ2-5, the V gene TRBV2; no clear D gene. The V gene lost 6 bases and the J gene lost 3 bases, with 29 bases spanning the gap. The germline V gene has CDR1 SNHLY and CDR2 FYNNEI. The CDR3 contains 19 residues. In nucleotides, the CDR3 is TGTGCCAGCAGCGACCCGACTCGATCGAGAGCGAGAGAGAAAGAGACCCAGTACTTC. Translating gives CASSDPTRSRAREKETQYF.

The chain recombines TRBV5-1 with TRBJ1-6; D unresolved. Trimming left V 0 bases short and J 5 bases short, with 6 bases between. The germline gives CDR1 SGHRS, CDR2 YFSETQ. This CDR3 is 14 amino acids long. The CDR3 nucleotides are TGCGCCAGCAGCTTGGGGCAGGATAATTCACCCCTCCACTTT. Translated: CASSLGQDNSPLHF.

The chain recombines TRBV2 with TRBJ2-3; 7 bases match TRBD2. V lost 4 bases, J lost 2 bases, and 6 bases stayed unmatched. From germline, CDR1 is SNHLY and CDR2 FYNNEI. This CDR3 contains 15 residues. The CDR3 region has the DNA TGTGCCAGCAGTGGTTCGCGGGGGTCCACAGATACGCAGTATTTT. Amino acids: CASSGSRGSTDTQYF.